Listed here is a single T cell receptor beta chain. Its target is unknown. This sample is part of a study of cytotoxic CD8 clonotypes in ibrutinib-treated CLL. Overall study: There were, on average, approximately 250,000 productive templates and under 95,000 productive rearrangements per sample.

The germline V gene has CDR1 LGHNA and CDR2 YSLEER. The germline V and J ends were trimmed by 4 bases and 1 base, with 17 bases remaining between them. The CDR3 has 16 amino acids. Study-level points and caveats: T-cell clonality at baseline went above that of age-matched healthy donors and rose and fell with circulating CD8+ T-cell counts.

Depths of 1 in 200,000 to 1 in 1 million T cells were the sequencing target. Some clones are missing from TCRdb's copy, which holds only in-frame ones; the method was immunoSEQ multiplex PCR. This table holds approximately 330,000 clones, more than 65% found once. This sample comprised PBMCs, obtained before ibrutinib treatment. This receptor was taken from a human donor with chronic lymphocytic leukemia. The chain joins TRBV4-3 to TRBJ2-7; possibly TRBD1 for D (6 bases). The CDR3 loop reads CASSRQLGQGSYEQYF. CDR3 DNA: TGCGCCAGCAGCCGCCAACTTGGGCAGGGGTCCTACGAGCAGTACTTC.